This T cell receptor beta chain came from a study of cytomegalovirus exposure and HLA in healthy donors. Study-level points and caveats: Follow-up analysis later connected one missense variant in DCLRE1C with trimming of TCR beta V- and J-genes. It was approximately 160 TCR beta chains that were listed as cytomegalovirus-associated.

PCR was performed using 60 Vbeta and 13 Jbeta primers. Clones were sequenced by immunoSEQ multiplex PCR, and TCRdb holds only the in-frame ones, with some missing. The sample includes about 140,000 clones, around 83% of them seen just once. Remarks on this clone: The antigen is not known.

Trimming took off 4 bases at V and 4 bases at J, with 11 bases between the two ends. The CDR3 loop spans 15 amino acids. Germline V gene lookup returns CDR1 SGHVS and CDR2 FNYEAQ. The chain joins TRBV7-6 to TRBJ1-6; a weak D match, TRBD1 (6 bases). The sample consisted of PBMCs. The sequence came from a male donor in good health and CMV-seropositive. The CDR3 nucleotides are TGTGCCAGCAGCTCGACGACAGGTTATAATTCACCCCTCCACTTT. This codes for CASSSTTGYNSPLHF. Using reference TRBV7-6 and TRBJ1-6 for the parts outside the CDR3, the full variable domain is GAGVSQSPRYKVTKRGQDVALRCDPISGHVSLYWYRQALGQGPEFLTYFNYEAQQDKSGLPNDRFSAERPEGSISTLTIQRTEQRDSAMYRCASSSTTGYNSPLHFGNGTRLTVT.